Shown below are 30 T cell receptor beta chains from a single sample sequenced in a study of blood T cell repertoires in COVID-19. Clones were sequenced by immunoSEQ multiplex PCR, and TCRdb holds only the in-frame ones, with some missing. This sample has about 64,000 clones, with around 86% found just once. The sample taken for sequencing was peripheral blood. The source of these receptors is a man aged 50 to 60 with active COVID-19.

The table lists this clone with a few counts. CDR3 coding DNA: TGTGCCAGCAGCTTAGCCCACGGGAACACTGAAGCTTTCTTT. It yields the protein CASSLAHGNTEAFF. The V call is TRBV7-2, the J call TRBJ1-1; D gene ambiguous. The CDR3 runs to 14 residues. Trimming left V 0 bases short and J 1 base short, with 6 bases between. Germline V gives CDR1 SGHTA, CDR2 FQGNSA.

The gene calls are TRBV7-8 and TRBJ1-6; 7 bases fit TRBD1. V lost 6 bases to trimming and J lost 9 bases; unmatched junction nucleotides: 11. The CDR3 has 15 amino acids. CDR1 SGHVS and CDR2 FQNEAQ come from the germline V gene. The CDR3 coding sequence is TGTGCCAGCAGAAACTCCGGGACAGTGGGTTCACCCCTCCACTTT. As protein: CASRNSGTVGSPLHF. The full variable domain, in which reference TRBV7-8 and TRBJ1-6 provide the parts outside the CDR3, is GAGVSQSPRYKVAKRGQDVALRCDPISGHVSLFWYQQALGQGPEFLTYFQNEAQLDKSGLPSDRFFAERPEGSVSTLKIQRTQQEDSAVYLCASRNSGTVGSPLHFGNGTRLTVT.

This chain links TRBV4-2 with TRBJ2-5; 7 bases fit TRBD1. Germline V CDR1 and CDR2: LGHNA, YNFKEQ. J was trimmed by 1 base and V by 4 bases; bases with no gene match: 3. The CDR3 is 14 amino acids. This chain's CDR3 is CASSLGDSQETQYF. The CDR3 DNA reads TGTGCCAGCAGCCTAGGGGACAGCCAAGAGACCCAGTACTTC.

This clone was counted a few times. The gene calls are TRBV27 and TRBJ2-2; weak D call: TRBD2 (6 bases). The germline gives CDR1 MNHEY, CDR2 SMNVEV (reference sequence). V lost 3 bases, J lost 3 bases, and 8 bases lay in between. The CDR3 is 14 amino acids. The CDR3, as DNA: TGTGCCAGCAGTTTTGAGCGGGACACCGGGGAGCTGTTTTTT. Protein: CASSFERDTGELFF.

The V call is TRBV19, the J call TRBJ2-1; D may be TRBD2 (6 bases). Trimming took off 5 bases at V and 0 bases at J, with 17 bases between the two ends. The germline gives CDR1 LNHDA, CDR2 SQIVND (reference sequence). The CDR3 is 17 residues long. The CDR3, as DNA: TGTGCCAGTAGTCTGCGAGGGCTAGCGATCTCCTACAATGAGCAGTTCTTC. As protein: CASSLRGLAISYNEQFF.

The CDR3 DNA sequence: TGTGCCAGCAGTGAATACGGTCCAGGGCCTGAAGCTTTCTTT. As protein: CASSEYGPGPEAFF. V is TRBV25-1 and J is TRBJ1-1, with D tentatively TRBD1 (5 bases). Germline-derived CDR1 and CDR2 are MGHDK and SYGVNS. The CDR3 totals 14 residues. V dropped 0 bases and J dropped 6 bases, with 11 bases sitting between them.

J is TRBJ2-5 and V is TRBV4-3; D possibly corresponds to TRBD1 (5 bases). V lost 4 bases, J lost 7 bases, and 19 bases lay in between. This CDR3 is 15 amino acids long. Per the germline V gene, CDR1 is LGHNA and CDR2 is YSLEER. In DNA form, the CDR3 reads TGCGCCAGCAGCCTAGGGGCGACCCCCGAAGGGACCCAGTACTTC. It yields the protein CASSLGATPEGTQYF.

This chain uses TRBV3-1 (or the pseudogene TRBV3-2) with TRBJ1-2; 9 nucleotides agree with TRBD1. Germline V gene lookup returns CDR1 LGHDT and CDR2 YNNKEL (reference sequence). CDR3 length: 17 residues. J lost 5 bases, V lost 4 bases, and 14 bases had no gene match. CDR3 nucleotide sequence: TGTGCCAGCAGCCCTGGGAGGACCACAGGGGGCTATTATGGCTACACCTTC. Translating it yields CASSPGRTTGGYYGYTF.

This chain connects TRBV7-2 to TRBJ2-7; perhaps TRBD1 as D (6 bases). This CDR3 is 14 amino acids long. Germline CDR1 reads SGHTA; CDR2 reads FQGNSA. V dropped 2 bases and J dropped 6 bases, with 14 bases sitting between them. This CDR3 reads CASSLNEQTGEQYF. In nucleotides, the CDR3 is TGTGCCAGCAGCTTAAACGAACAGACAGGCGAGCAGTACTTC. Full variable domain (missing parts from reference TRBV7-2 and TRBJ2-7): GAGVSQSPSNKVTEKGKDVELRCDPISGHTALYWYRQSLGQGLEFLIYFQGNSAPDKSGLPSDRFSAERTGGSVSTLTIQRTQQEDSAVYLCASSLNEQTGEQYFGPGTRLTVT.

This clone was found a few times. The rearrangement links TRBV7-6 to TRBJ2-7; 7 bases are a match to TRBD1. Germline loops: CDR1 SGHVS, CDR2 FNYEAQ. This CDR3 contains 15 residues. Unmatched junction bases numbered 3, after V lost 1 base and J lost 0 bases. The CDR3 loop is CASSLGEGASYEQYF. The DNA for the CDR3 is TGTGCCAGCAGCTTAGGTGAGGGGGCCTCCTACGAGCAGTACTTC. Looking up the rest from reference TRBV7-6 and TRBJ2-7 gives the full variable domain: GAGVSQSPRYKVTKRGQDVALRCDPISGHVSLYWYRQALGQGPEFLTYFNYEAQQDKSGLPNDRFSAERPEGSISTLTIQRTEQRDSAMYRCASSLGEGASYEQYFGPGTRLTVT.

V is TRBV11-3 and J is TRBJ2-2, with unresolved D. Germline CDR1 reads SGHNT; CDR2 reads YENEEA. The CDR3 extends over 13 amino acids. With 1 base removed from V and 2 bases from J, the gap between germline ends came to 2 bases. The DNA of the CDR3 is TGTGCCAGCAGCTTAGTAAACACCGGGGAGCTGTTTTTT. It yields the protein CASSLVNTGELFF.

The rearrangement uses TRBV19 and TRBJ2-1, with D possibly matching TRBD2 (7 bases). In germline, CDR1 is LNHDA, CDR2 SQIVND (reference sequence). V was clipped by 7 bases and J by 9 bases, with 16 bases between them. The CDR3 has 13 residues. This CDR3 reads CASTWGGAGEQFF. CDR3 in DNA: TGTGCCAGTACCTGGGGGGGGGCAGGTGAGCAGTTCTTC.

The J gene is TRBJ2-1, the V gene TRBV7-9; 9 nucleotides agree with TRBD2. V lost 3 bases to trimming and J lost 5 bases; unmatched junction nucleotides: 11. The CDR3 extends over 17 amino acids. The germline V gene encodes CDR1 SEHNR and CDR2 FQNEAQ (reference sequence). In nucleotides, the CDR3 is TGTGCCAGCAGCTTGACTGCTTGGGCGGGAGGGGACAATGAGCAGTTCTTC. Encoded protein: CASSLTAWAGGDNEQFF.

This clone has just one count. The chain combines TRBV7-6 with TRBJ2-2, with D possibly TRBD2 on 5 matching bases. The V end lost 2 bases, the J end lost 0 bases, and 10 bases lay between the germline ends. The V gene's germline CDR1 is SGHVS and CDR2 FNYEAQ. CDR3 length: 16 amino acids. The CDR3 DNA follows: TGTGCCAGCAGCTTATTCACGGGGACGAACACCGGGGAGCTGTTTTTT. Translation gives CASSLFTGTNTGELFF.

CDR3 in amino acids: CASSPQRVVTEAFF. In nucleotides, the CDR3 is TGTGCCAGTTCACCCCAGAGGGTTGTCACTGAAGCTTTCTTT. The genes are TRBV19 and TRBJ1-1; D call uncertain. Trimming took off 8 bases at V and 4 bases at J, with 17 bases between the two ends. Germline-derived CDR1 and CDR2 are LNHDA and SQIVND (reference sequence). The CDR3 length is 14 residues.

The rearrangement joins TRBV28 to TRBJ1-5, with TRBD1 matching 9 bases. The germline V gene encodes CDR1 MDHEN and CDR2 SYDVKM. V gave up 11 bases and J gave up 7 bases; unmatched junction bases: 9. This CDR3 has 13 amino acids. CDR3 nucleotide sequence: TGTGCCGGTAAAGGGACAGGGTTACAGCCCCAGCATTTT. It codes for CAGKGTGLQPQHF.

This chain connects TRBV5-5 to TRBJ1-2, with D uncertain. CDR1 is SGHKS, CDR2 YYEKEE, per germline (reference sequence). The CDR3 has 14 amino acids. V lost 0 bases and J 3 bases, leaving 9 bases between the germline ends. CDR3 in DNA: TGTGCCAGCAGCTTGGAACAAGTCGACTATGGCTACACCTTC. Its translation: CASSLEQVDYGYTF.

This CDR3 reads CAISASGGDTQYF. In DNA, the CDR3 is TGTGCCATCAGTGCTAGCGGGGGGGATACGCAGTATTTT. This sequence joins TRBV10-3 and TRBJ2-3; 11 positions match TRBD2. The CDR3 consists of 13 residues. Germline assignment: CDR1 ENHRY and CDR2 SYGVKD. The V gene end was trimmed by 4 bases and the J gene end by 6 bases; junction bases not matched to a gene: 0.

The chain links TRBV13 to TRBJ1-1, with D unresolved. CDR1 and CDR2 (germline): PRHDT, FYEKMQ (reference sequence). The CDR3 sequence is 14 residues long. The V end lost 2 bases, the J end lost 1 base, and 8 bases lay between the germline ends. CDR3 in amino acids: CASSLPGGNTEAFF. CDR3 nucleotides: TGTGCCAGCAGCTTACCGGGTGGGAACACTGAAGCTTTCTTT.

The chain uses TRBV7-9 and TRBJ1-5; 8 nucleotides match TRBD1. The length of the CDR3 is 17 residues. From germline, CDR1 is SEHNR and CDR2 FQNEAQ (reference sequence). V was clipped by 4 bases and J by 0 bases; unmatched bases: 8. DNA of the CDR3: TGTGCCAGCAGCTCCCCCGACAGGGGCAATAGCAATCAGCCCCAGCATTTT. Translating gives CASSSPDRGNSNQPQHF.

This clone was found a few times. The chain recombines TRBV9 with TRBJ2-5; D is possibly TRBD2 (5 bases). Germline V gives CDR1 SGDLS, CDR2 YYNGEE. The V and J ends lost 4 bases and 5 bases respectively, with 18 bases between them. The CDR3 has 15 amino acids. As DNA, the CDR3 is TGTGCCAGCAGCCTCACGGCTAGCTTCCAGGAGACCCAGTACTTC. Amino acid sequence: CASSLTASFQETQYF.

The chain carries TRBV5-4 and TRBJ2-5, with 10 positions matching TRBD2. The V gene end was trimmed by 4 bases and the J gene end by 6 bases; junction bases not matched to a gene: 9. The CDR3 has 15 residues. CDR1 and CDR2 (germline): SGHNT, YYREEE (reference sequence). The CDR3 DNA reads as TGTGCCAGCAGCCCTAGCGGGAGTAGCCTAAAGACCCAGTACTTC. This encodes CASSPSGSSLKTQYF.

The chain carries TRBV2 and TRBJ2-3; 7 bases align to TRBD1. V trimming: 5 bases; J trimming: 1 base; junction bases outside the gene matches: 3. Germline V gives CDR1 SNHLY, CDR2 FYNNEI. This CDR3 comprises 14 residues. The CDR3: CASSSTGGTDTQYF. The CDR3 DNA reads TGTGCCAGCAGTTCTACAGGGGGCACAGATACGCAGTATTTT.

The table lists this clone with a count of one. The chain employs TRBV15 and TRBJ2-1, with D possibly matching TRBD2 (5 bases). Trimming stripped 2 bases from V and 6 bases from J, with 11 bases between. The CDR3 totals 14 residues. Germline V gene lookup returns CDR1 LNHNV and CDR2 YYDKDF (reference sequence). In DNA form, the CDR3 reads TGTGCCACCAGCAGAACAATAGCGACCAATGAGCAGTTCTTC. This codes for CATSRTIATNEQFF.

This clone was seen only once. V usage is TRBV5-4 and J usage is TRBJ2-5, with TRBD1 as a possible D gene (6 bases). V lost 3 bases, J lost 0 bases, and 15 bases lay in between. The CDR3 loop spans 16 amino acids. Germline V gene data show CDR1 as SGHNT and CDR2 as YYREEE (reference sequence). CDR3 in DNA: TGTGCCAGCAGCTCAGGGGTGGGGGAGTACCAAGAGACCCAGTACTTC. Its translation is CASSSGVGEYQETQYF.

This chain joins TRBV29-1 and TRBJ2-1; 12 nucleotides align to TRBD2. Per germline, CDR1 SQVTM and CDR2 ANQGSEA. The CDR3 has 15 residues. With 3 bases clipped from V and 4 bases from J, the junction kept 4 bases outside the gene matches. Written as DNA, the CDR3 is TGCAGCGTTGAGCTAGCGGGGGGGTTTTACAATGAGCAGTTCTTC. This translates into CSVELAGGFYNEQFF.

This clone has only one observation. CDR3 sequence (DNA): TGTGCCAGCAGCCCGAGAGGGATTTTATACAATGAGCAGTTCTTC. Amino acid sequence: CASSPRGILYNEQFF. The gene calls are TRBV3-1 (or the pseudogene TRBV3-2) and TRBJ2-1; tentative D call: TRBD2 (5 bases). Per the germline V gene, CDR1 is LGHDT and CDR2 is YNNKEL (reference sequence). The V end was cut by 4 bases, the J end by 4 bases, with 14 bases between. The CDR3 is 15 residues long.

CDR3 in DNA: TGTGCCAGCAGCCCTTCGCGGGGGTTCCAAGAGACCCAGTACTTC. Its translation is CASSPSRGFQETQYF. The genes are TRBV14 and TRBJ2-5, with TRBD2 matching 7 bases. The CDR3 extends over 15 amino acids. Trimming removed 4 bases from V and 1 base from J; junction bases left unmatched: 6. Germline assignment: CDR1 SGHDN and CDR2 FVKESK. Together with reference TRBV14 and TRBJ2-5, the CDR3 gives the full variable domain: EAGVTQFPSHSVIEKGQTVTLRCDPISGHDNLYWYRRVMGKEIKFLLHFVKESKQDESGMPNNRFLAERTGGTYSTLKVQPAELEDSGVYFCASSPSRGFQETQYFGPGTRLLVL.

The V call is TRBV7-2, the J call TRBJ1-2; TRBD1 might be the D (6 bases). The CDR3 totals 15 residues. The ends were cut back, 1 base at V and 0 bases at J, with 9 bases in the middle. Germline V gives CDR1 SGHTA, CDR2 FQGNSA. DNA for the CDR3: TGTGCCAGCAGCTTAGGGTCAGGGGCTAACTATGGCTACACCTTC. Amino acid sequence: CASSLGSGANYGYTF.

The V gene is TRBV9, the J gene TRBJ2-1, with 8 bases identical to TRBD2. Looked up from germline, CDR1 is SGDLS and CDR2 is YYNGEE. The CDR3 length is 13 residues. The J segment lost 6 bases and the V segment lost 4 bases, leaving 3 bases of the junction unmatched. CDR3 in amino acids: CASSTGLANEQFF. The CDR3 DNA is TGTGCCAGCAGCACCGGACTAGCCAATGAGCAGTTCTTC.